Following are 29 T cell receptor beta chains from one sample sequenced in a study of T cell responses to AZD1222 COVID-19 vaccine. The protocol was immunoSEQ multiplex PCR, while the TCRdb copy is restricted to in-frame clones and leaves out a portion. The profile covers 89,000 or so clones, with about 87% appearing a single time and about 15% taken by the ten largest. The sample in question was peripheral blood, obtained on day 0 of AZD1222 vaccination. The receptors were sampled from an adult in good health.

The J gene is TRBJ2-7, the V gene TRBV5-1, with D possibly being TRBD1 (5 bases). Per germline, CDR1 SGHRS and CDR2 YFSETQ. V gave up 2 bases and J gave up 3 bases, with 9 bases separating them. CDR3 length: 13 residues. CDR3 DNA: TGCGCCAGCAGCTTTCCAGGGAACTACGAGCAGTACTTC. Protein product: CASSFPGNYEQYF.

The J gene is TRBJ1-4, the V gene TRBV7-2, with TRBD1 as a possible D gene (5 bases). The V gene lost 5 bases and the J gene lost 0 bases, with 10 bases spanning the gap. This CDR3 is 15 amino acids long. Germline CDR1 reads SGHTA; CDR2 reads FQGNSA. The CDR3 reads CASSGQGATNEKLFF. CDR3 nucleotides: TGTGCCAGCAGCGGTCAGGGTGCAACTAATGAAAAACTGTTTTTT. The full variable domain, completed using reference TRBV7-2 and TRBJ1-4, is GAGVSQSPSNKVTEKGKDVELRCDPISGHTALYWYRQSLGQGLEFLIYFQGNSAPDKSGLPSDRFSAERTGGSVSTLTIQRTQQEDSAVYLCASSGQGATNEKLFFGSGTQLSVL.

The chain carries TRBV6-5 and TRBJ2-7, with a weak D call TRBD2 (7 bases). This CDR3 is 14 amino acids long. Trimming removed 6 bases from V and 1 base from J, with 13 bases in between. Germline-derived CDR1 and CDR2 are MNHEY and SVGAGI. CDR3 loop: CASRGGGGSYEQYF. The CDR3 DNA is TGTGCCAGCAGAGGGGGAGGGGGGTCCTACGAGCAGTACTTC.

The CDR3 protein is CASSLRDRGPPKQFF. CDR3 nucleotides: TGCGCCAGCAGCCTCCGGGACAGGGGGCCACCCAAGCAGTTCTTC. The J gene is TRBJ2-1, the V gene TRBV5-1, with TRBD1 identical over 12 bases. Trimming at V came to 4 bases and at J to 11 bases, leaving 10 bases not matched to a gene. Germline values: CDR1 SGHRS, CDR2 YFSETQ. The CDR3 runs 15 residues.

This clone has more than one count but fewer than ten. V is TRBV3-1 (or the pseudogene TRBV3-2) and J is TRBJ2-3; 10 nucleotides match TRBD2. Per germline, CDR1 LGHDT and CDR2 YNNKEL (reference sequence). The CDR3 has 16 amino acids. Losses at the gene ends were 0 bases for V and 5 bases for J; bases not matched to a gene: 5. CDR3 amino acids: CASSQDTSGIGDTQYF. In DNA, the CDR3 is TGTGCCAGCAGCCAAGACACTAGCGGGATTGGAGATACGCAGTATTTT.

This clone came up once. CDR3 sequence: CASSQDQTGGGEQYF. CDR3 nucleotides: TGCGCCAGCAGCCAAGATCAAACAGGGGGCGGCGAGCAGTACTTC. The chain joins TRBV4-1 to TRBJ2-7; the match to TRBD1 covers 9 bases. In germline, CDR1 is MGHRA, CDR2 YSYEKL. The J segment lost 6 bases and the V segment lost 0 bases, leaving 6 bases of the junction unmatched. This CDR3 has 15 residues.

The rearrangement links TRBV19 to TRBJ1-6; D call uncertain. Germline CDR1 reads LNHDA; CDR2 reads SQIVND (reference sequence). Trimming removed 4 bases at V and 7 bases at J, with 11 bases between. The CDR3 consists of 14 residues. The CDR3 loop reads CASSSRQGNSPLHF. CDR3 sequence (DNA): TGTGCCAGTAGTAGTCGCCAAGGGAATTCACCCCTCCACTTT. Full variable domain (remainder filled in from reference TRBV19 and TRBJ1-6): DGGITQSPKYLFRKEGQNVTLSCEQNLNHDAMYWYRQDPGQGLRLIYYSQIVNDFQKGDIAEGYSVSREKKESFPLTVTSAQKNPTAFYLCASSSRQGNSPLHFGNGTRLTVT.

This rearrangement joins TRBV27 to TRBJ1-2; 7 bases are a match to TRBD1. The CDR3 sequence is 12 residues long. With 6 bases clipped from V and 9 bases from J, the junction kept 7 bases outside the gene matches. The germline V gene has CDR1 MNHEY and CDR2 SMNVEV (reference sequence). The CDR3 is CASRDRAHSYTF. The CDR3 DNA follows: TGTGCCAGCAGAGACAGGGCCCATAGCTACACCTTC.

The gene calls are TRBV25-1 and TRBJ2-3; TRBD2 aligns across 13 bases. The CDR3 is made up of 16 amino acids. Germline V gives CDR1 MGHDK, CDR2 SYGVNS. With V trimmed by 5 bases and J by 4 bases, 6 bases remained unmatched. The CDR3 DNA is TGTGCCAGCAGTACCCGGACTAGCGGGAGTGCAGATACGCAGTATTTT. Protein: CASSTRTSGSADTQYF.

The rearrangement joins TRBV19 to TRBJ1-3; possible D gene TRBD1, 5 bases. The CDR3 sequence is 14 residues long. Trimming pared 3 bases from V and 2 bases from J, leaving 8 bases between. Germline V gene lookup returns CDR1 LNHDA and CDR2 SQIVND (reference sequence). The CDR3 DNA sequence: TGTGCCAGTAGTATTCAGGGTGCTGGAAACACCATATATTTT. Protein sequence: CASSIQGAGNTIYF.

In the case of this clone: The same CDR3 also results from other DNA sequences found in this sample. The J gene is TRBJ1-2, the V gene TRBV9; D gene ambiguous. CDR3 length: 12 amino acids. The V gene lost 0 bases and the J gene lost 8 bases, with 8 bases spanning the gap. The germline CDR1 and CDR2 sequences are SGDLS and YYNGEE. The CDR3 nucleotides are TGTGCCAGCAGCGTAGCAGGTGGGGGCTACACCTTC. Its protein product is CASSVAGGGYTF.

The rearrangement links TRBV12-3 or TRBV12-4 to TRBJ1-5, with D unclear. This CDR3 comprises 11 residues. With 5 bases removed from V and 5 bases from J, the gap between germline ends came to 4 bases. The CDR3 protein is CASSLDQPQHF. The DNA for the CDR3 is TGTGCCAGCAGTCTCGATCAGCCCCAGCATTTT.

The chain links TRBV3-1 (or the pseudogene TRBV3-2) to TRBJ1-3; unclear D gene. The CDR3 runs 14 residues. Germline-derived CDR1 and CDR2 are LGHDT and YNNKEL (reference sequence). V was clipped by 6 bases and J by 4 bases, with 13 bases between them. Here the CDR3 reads CASRNGFGGNTIYF. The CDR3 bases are TGTGCCAGCAGGAATGGATTCGGAGGAAACACCATATATTTT.

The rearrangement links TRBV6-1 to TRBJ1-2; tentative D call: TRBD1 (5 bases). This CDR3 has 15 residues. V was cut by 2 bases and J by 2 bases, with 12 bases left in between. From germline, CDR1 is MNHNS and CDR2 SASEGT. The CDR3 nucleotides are TGTGCCAGCAGTGAAACGGGACGGATGAACTATGGCTACACCTTC. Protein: CASSETGRMNYGYTF.

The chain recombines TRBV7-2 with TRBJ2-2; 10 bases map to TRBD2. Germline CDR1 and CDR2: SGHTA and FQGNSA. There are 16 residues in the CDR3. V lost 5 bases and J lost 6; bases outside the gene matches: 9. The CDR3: CASSVSGRAVPGELFF. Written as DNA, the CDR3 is TGTGCCAGCAGCGTGAGCGGGAGGGCCGTTCCCGGGGAGCTGTTTTTT.

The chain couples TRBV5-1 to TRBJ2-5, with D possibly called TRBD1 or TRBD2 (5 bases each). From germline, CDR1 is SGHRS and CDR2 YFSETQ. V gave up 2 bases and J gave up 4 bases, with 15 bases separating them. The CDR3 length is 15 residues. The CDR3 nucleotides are TGCGCCAGCAGCTTAGGGGCAGGGAGCCCAGAGACCCAGTACTTC. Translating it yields CASSLGAGSPETQYF.

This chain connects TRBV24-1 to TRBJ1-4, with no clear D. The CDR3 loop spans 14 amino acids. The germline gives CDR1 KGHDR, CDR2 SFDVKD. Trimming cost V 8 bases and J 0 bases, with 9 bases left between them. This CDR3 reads CATTLGATNEKLFF. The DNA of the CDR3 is TGTGCCACCACGCTCGGGGCAACTAATGAAAAACTGTTTTTT.

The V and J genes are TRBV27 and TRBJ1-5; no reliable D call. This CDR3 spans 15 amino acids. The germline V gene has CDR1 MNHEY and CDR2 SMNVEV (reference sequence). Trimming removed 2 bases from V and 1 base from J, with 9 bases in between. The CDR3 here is CASSLAGLSNQPQHF. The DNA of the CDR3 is TGTGCCAGCAGTTTAGCAGGTCTGAGCAATCAGCCCCAGCATTTT.

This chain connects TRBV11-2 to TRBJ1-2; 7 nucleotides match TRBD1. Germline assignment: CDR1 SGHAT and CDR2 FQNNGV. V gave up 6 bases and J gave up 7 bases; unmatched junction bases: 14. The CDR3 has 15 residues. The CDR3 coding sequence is TGTGCCAGCAGACCGACGACAGGGATCCCTTTTGGCTACACCTTC. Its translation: CASRPTTGIPFGYTF.

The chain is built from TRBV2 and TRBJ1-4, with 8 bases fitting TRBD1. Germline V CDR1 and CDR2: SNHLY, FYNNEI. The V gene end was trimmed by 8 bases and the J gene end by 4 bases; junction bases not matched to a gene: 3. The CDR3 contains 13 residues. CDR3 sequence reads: CASRGQVNEKLFF. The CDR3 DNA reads TGTGCCAGCCGGGGACAGGTTAATGAAAAACTGTTTTTT.

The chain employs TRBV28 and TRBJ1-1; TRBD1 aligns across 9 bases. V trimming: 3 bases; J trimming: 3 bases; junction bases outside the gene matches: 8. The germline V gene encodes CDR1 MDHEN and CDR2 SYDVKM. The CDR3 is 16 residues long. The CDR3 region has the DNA TGTGCCAGCAGTTTCTACAGGGGGCGTGTGGACACTGAAGCTTTCTTT. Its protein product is CASSFYRGRVDTEAFF.

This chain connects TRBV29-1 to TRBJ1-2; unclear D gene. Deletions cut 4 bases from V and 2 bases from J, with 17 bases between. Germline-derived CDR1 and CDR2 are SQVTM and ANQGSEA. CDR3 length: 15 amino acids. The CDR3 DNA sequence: TGCAGCGTTGTACCCACGGGCAGGAGAAACTATGGCTACACCTTC. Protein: CSVVPTGRRNYGYTF.

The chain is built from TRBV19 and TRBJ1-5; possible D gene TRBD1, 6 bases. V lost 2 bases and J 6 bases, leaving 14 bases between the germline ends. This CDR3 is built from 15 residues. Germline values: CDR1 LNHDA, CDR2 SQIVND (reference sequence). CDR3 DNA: TGTGCCAGTAGTATAACCGGGGGCGAGTTTCAGCCCCAGCATTTT. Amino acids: CASSITGGEFQPQHF.

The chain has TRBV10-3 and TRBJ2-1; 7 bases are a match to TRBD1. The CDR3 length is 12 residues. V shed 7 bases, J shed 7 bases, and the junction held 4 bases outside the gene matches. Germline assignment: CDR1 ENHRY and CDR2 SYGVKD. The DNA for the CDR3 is TGTGCCATCAAAGGGACAGCGAATGAGCAGTTCTTC. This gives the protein CAIKGTANEQFF.

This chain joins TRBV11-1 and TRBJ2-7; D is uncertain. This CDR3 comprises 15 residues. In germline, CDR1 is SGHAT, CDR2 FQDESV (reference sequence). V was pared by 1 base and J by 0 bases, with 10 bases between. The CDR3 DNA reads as TGTGCCAGCAGCTTAGAGAGTGCTTTCTCCTACGAGCAGTACTTC. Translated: CASSLESAFSYEQYF.

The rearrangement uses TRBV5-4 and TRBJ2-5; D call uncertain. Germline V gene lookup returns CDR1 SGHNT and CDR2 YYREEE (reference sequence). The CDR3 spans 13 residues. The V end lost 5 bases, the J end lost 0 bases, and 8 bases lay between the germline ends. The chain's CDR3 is CASRVGHQETQYF. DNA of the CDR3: TGTGCCAGCAGGGTAGGGCACCAAGAGACCCAGTACTTC.

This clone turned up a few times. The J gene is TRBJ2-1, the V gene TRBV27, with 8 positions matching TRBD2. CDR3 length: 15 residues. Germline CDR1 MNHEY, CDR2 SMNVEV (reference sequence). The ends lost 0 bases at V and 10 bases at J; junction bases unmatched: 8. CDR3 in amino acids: CASSLSGLALWEQFF. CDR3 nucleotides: TGTGCCAGCAGTTTATCCGGACTAGCTTTATGGGAGCAGTTCTTC.

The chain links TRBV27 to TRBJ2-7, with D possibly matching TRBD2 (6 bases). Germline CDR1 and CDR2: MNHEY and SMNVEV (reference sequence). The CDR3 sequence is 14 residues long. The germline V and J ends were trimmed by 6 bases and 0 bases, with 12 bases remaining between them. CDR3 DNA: TGTGCCAGCAGACGTAGCGGAAGCTCCTACGAGCAGTACTTC. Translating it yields CASRRSGSSYEQYF.

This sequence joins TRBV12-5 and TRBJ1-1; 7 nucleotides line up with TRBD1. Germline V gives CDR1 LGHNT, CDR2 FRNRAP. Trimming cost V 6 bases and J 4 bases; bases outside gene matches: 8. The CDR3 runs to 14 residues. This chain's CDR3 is CASGGTAGATEAFF. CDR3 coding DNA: TGTGCTAGTGGGGGGACAGCGGGCGCCACTGAAGCTTTCTTT.